Detailed here is one T cell receptor (beta chain). The antigen remains unidentified. The data are from a study of shared clonotypes between healthy human individuals. Study-level points and caveats: Limitation of the genetic and exposure-history diversity represented came from the few donors.

The V gene lost 0 bases and the J gene lost 3 bases, with 12 bases spanning the gap. Germline assignment: CDR1 KGHSH and CDR2 LQKENI. The CDR3 sequence is 16 residues long. Using immunoSEQ multiplex PCR, the repertoire was profiled, and TCRdb retains in-frame clones only, with some absent. In the table there are approximately 460,000 clones, approximately 80% of which are singletons. The clonotype comes from a woman aged 40 to 49 in good health. Some clones in this sample may be carry-over from other donors' samples. The chain combines TRBV18 with TRBJ2-1, with no clear D. What was sequenced was PBMCs. The DNA for the CDR3 is TGTGCCAGCTCACCACCGTCACGTAAAGACTACAATGAGCAGTTCTTC. It encodes CASSPPSRKDYNEQFF.